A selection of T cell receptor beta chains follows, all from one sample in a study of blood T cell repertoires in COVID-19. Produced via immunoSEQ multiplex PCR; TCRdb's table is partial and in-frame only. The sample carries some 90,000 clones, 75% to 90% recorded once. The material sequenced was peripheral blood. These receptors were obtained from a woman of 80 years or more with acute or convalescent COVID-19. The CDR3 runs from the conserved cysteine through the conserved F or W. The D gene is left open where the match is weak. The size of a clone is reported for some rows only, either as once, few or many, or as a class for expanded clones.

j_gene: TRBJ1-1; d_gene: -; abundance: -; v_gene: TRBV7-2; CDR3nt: TGTGCCAGCAGCTTACTAGGGGCGTTGAACACTGAAGCTTTCTTT; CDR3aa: CASSLLGALNTEAFF
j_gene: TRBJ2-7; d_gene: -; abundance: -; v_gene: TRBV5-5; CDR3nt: TGTGCCAGCAGCTTGGCTCAGGGCCCCTACGAGCAGTACTTC; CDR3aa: CASSLAQGPYEQYF
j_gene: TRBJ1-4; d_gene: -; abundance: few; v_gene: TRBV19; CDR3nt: TGTGCCAGTAGTATCGGGTCCGGGGGGTTGGGAGAAAAACTGTTTTTT; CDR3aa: CASSIGSGGLGEKLFF
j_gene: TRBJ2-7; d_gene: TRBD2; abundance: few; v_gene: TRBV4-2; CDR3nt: TGTGCCAGCAGCCATCCCAGGGCGGGGGGGCCCTACGAGCAGTACTTC; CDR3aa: CASSHPRAGGPYEQYF
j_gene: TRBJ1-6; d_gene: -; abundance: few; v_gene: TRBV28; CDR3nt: TGTGCCAGCAGTTTAGGACAGTTCAGTTCACCCCTCCACTTT; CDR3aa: CASSLGQFSSPLHF
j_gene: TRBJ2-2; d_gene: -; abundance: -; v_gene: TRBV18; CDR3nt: TGTGCCAGCTCACCGATTCGGGAGAACACCGGGGAGCTGTTTTTT; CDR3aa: CASSPIRENTGELFF
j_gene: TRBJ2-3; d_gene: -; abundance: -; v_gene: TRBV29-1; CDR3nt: TGCAGCGTTCTGGGGGGTCGGGGGATCACAGATACGCAGTATTTT; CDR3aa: CSVLGGRGITDTQYF
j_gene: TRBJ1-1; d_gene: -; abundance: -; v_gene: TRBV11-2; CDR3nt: TGTGCCAGCACCTATGCGGGGGCCACTGAAGCTTTCTTT; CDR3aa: CASTYAGATEAFF
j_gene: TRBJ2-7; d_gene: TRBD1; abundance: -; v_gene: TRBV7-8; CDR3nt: TGTGCCAGCAGCTTAGCGGGACAGGGGTACGAGCAGTACTTC; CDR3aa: CASSLAGQGYEQYF
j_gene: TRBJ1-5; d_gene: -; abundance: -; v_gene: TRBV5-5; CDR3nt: TGTGCCAGCAGCTTTGAGTATAGCAATCAGCCCCAGCATTTT; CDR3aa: CASSFEYSNQPQHF
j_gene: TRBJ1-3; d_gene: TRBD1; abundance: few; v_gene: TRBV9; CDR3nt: TGTGCCAGCAGCGTAGGATTAGGGGACAGGCCCATCTCTGGAAACACCATATATTTT; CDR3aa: CASSVGLGDRPISGNTIYF
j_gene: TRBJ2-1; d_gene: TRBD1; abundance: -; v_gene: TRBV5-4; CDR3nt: TGTGCCAGCAGCGGCAGGGGGAACAATGAGCAGTTCTTC; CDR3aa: CASSGRGNNEQFF
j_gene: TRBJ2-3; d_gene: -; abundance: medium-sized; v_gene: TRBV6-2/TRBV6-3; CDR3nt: TGTGCCAGCAGTTACTCGGTGGGACTGGAACTAACAAGCACAGATACGCAGTATTTT; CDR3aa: CASSYSVGLELTSTDTQYF
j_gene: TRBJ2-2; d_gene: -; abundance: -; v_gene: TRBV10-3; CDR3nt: TGTGCCATCAGTGAGTCTGACGGTGGGAGATCCGGGGAGCTGTTTTTT; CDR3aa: CAISESDGGRSGELFF
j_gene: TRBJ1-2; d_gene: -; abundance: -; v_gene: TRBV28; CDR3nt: TGTGCCAGCAGTAACAGGGATCTCTATGGCTACACCTTC; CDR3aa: CASSNRDLYGYTF
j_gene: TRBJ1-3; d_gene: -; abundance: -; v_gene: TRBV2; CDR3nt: TGTGCCAGCAGTTCAAACAGGGTACTCTCTGGAAACACCATATATTTT; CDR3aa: CASSSNRVLSGNTIYF
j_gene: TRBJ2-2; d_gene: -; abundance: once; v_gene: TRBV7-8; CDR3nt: TGTGCCAGCAGAAACAGGGAGACCGGGGAGCTGTTTTTT; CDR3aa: CASRNRETGELFF
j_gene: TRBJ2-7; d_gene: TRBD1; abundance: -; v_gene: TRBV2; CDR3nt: TGTGCCAGCAGTGACCTCCGGGGACAGGGGGCAAAGCAGTACTTC; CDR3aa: CASSDLRGQGAKQYF
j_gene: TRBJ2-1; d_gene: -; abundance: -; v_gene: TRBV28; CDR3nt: TGTGCCAGCAGTACCCGCGGGGCCTCCTCCTACAATGAGCAGTTCTTC; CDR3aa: CASSTRGASSYNEQFF
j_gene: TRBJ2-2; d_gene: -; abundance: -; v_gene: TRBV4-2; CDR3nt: TGTGCCAGCAGCCAAACCAGCGACAGAATGAGGACCGGGGAGCTGTTTTTT; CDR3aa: CASSQTSDRMRTGELFF
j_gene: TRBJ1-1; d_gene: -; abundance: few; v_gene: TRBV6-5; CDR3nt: TGTGCCAGCGGTTGGGGGAGGGGAGCTTTCTTT; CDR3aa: CASGWGRGAFF
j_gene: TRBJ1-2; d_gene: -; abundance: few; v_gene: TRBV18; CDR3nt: TGTGCCAGCTCACCGGACACTAACTATGGCTACACCTTC; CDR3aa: CASSPDTNYGYTF
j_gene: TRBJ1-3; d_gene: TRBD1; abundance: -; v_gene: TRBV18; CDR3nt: TGTGCCAGCTCACCTGGGACAGGGCCTGGAAACACCATATATTTT; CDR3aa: CASSPGTGPGNTIYF
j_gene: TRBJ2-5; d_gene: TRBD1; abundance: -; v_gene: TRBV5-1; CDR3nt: TGCGCCAGCAGCCTTTGGACAGGAGTAGAGACCCAGTACTTC; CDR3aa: CASSLWTGVETQYF
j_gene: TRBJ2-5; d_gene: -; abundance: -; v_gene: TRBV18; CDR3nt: TGTGCCAGCTCATTAAAAACCGGGGGCCAAGAGACCCAGTACTTC; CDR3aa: CASSLKTGGQETQYF
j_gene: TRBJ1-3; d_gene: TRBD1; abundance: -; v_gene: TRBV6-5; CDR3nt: TGTGCCACCAGGGGGGGAAGGGGAAACACCATATATTTT; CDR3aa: CATRGGRGNTIYF
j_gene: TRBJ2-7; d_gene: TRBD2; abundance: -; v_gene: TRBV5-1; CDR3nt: TGCGCCAGCAGCTGGACTAGCGGGGATATCGAGCAGTACTTC; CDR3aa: CASSWTSGDIEQYF
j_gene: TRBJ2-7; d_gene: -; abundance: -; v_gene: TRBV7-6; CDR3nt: TGTGCCAGCAGCCCTATTCCACCTGGTCCCTACGAGCAGTACTTC; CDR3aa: CASSPIPPGPYEQYF
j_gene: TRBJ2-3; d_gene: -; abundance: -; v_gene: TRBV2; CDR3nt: TGTGCCAGCAGTGGTCTAGCCGCAGATACGCAGTATTTT; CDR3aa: CASSGLAADTQYF
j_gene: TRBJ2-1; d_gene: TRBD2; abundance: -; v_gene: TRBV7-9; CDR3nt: TGTGCCAGCAGCGAAGCGGGGGGAGGCAATGAGCAGTTCTTC; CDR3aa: CASSEAGGGNEQFF
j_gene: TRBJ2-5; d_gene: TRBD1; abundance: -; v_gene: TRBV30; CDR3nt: TGTGCCTGGAGTGCGACAGGGGAGCCCCAGTACTTC; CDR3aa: CAWSATGEPQYF
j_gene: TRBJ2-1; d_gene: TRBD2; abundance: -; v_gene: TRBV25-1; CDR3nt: TGTGCCAGCAGTGAATATGTAGCTAGCGGGGGGGTGTACAATGAGCAGTTCTTC; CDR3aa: CASSEYVASGGVYNEQFF
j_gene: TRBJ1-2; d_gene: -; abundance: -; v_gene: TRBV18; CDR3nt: TGTGCCAGCTCACCACCTAAGCGGTCTAGCTATGGCTACACCTTC; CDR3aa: CASSPPKRSSYGYTF
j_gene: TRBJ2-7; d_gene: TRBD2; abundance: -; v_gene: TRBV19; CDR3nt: TGTGCCAGTAGCACGGCGGGGGGAACAGGCTACGAGCAGTACTTC; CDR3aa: CASSTAGGTGYEQYF
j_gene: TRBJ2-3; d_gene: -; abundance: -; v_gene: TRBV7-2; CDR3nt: TGTGCCAGCAGCCACAGAGATACGCAGTATTTT; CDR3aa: CASSHRDTQYF
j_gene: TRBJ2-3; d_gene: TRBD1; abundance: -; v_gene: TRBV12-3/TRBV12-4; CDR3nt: TGTGCCAGCAGCCCGGACAGGGCAGATACGCAGTATTTT; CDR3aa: CASSPDRADTQYF
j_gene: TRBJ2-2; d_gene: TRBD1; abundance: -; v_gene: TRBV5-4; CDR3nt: TGTGCCAGCAGCTGGGGGACAGGGAGAATGGTCGGGGAGCTGTTTTTT; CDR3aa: CASSWGTGRMVGELFF
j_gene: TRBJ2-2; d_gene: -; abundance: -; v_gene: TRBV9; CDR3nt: TGTGCCAGCAGCCCCTCAGGAGGATACACCGGGGAGCTGTTTTTT; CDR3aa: CASSPSGGYTGELFF
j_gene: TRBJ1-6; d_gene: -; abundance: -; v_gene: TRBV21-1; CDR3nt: TGTGCCAGCAGCACCCCAGGGGCTCCCTATAATTCACCCCTCCACTTT; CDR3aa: CASSTPGAPYNSPLHF
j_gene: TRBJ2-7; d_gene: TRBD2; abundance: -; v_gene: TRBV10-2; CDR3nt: TGCGCCAGCAGTACATCGGCTAGCGGGGACTACGAGCAGTACTTC; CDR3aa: CASSTSASGDYEQYF
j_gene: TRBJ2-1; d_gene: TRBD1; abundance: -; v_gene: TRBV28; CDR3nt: TGTGCCAGCAGTCGGAGACAGGGGGCGAATGAGCAGTTCTTC; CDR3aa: CASSRRQGANEQFF
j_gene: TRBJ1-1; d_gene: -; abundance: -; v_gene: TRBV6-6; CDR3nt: TGTGCCAGCAGTTGGGTGGAGGGGACTGAAGCTTTCTTT; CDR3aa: CASSWVEGTEAFF
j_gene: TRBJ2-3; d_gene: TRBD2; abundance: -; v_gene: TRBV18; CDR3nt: TGTGCCAGCTCACGGGAGACTAGCGTTACAGATACGCAGTATTTT; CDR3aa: CASSRETSVTDTQYF
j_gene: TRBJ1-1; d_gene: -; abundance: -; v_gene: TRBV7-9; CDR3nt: TGTGCCAGCAGCTTAGGGGCAGTGAACACTGAAGCTTTCTTT; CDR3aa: CASSLGAVNTEAFF
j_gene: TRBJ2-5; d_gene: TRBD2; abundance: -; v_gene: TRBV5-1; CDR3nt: TGCGCCAGCAGCTTGGGACTAGCGGGGACCCAAGAGACCCAGTACTTC; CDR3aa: CASSLGLAGTQETQYF
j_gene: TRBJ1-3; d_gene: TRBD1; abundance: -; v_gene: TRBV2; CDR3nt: TGTGCCAGCAGGCGGGACAGGGAAAACACCATATATTTT; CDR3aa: CASRRDRENTIYF
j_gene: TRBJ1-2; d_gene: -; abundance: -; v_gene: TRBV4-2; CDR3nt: TGTGCCAGCAGCCAAATACAGTTTAACTATGGCTACACCTTC; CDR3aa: CASSQIQFNYGYTF
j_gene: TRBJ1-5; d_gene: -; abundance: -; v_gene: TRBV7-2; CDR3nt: TGTGCCAGCAGCTTATGGGGAGTCGGCAATCAGCCCCAGCATTTT; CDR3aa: CASSLWGVGNQPQHF
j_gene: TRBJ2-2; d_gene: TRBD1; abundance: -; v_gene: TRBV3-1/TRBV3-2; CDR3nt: TGTGCCAGTCGTACTCGGACAGGTCAGAACACCGGGGAGCTGTTTTTT; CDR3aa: CASRTRTGQNTGELFF
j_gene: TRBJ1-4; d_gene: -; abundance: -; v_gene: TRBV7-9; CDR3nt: TGTGCCAGCAGCTTCGAGTTTGGTAGTCGGAATGAAAAACTGTTTTTT; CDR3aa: CASSFEFGSRNEKLFF
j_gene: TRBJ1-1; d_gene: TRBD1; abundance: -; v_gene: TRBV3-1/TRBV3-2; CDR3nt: TGTGCCAGCAGCCATCGGACAGGGGGAAACACTGAAGCTTTCTTT; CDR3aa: CASSHRTGGNTEAFF
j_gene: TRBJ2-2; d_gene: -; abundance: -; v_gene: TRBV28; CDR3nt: TGTGCCAGCAGTTTATATTTAAGGGGGACCGGGGAGCTGTTTTTT; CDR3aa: CASSLYLRGTGELFF
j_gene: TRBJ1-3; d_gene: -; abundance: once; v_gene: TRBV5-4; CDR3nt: TGTGCCAGCAGCTTGGGGGCAGGGGCTGGAAACACCATATATTTT; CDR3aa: CASSLGAGAGNTIYF
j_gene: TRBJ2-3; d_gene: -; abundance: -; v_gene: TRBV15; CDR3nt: TGTGCCACCTCCGCCAGGGCCACAGATACGCAGTATTTT; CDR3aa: CATSARATDTQYF